The 7 T cell receptor beta chains presented below share a single source sample, sequenced in a study of T cells in Graves' hyperthyroidism and ophthalmopathy. RNA transcripts provided the source from which TCR beta CDR3 regions were amplified. HTBI primers were used for first-round RT-PCR of the TCR CDR3. TCRdb used MiXCR to reprocess the multiplex PCR reads, holding one entry per CDR3 protein. The sample holds approximately 600,000 distinct CDR3 sequences, roughly 17% seen once. Sequencing was performed on blood. The receptors shown here come from a woman aged 30 to 39 with Graves' hyperthyroidism.

This chain uses TRBV9 with TRBJ1-2; D is possibly TRBD1 (6 bases). The CDR3 covers 15 residues. Germline CDR1 is SGDLS and CDR2 is YYNGEE. Trimming removed 0 bases at V and 4 bases at J, with 13 bases between. CDR3: CASSVEDSGSYGYTF. CDR3 nucleotides: TGTGCCAGCAGCGTAGAGGACAGCGGAAGCTATGGCTACACCTTC.

This clonotype was picked up many times. This chain joins TRBV20-1 and TRBJ1-1; TRBD1 agrees at 8 bases. CDR1 is DFQATT, CDR2 SNEGSKA, per germline (reference sequence). The CDR3 loop spans 15 amino acids. V gave up 6 bases and J gave up 0 bases; unmatched junction bases: 9. The CDR3 sequence is CSAAPGGNVNTEAFF. CDR3 in DNA: TGCAGTGCCGCCCCAGGGGGCAACGTGAACACTGAAGCTTTCTTT.

The chain uses TRBV28 and TRBJ1-3; no definite D call. The germline gives CDR1 MDHEN, CDR2 SYDVKM. The CDR3 length is 17 residues. Trimming left V 5 bases short and J 0 bases short, with 17 bases between. CDR3 loop: CASSPPGGRVSGNTIYF. In DNA form, the CDR3 reads TGTGCCAGCAGTCCCCCGGGAGGGCGGGTCTCTGGAAACACCATATATTTT.

A few counts support this clonotype. The rearrangement uses TRBV12-3 or TRBV12-4 and TRBJ1-6; D unclear. This CDR3 comprises 15 residues. The ends were cut back, 3 bases at V and 5 bases at J, with 11 bases in the middle. CDR3 sequence: CASSFGPVNNSPLHF. The CDR3 DNA reads as TGTGCCAGCAGTTTCGGCCCTGTCAATAATTCACCCCTCCACTTT.

This clonotype occurred many times. This chain uses TRBV6-1 with TRBJ2-4; TRBD1 matches at 7 bases. This CDR3 is 16 amino acids long. Germline V gives CDR1 MNHNS, CDR2 SASEGT. V lost 11 bases to trimming and J lost 0 bases; unmatched junction nucleotides: 13. The CDR3 reads CASRTGVGLAKNIQYF. The CDR3 DNA sequence: TGTGCCTCCAGGACAGGAGTGGGCCTAGCCAAAAACATTCAGTACTTC.

V and J are TRBV28 and TRBJ2-7; D possibly corresponds to TRBD1 (6 bases). Germline CDR1 MDHEN, CDR2 SYDVKM. The CDR3 extends over 13 amino acids. V was clipped by 6 bases and J by 6 bases, with 15 bases between them. The CDR3 is CASSRDTTIEQYF. The CDR3 coding sequence is TGTGCCAGCAGCCGGGACACGACCATCGAGCAGTACTTC.

This clonotype was recorded many times. The chain joins TRBV7-2 to TRBJ2-1; no definite D call. V lost 3 bases and J 8 bases, leaving 14 bases between the germline ends. The V gene's germline CDR1 is SGHTA and CDR2 FQGNSA. The CDR3 consists of 14 residues. The DNA for the CDR3 is TGTGCCAGCAGCTTGGACGGCGATTTGTATGAGCAGTTCTTC. This codes for CASSLDGDLYEQFF.